This TCR beta chain was profiled in a study of cytomegalovirus exposure and HLA in healthy donors. About the research overall: Researchers found that approximately 80% of over 350 genotyped donors fell within the Caucasian-associated ancestry cluster.

General study points: HLA allele associations emerged for fewer than 20,000 TCR beta sequences in a later analysis, at 0.05 false discovery rate. Accurate prediction of most subjects' HLA-A and HLA-B alleles from TCR beta sequences was reported.

While unrecorded immune exposures were likely, the donors were nominally healthy when sampled. Turning to this clone: Its antigen remains unidentified.

Germline V gene lookup returns CDR1 MGHRA and CDR2 YSYEKL. CDR3 size: 13 residues. V lost 1 base and J 5 bases, leaving 5 bases between the germline ends. A multiplex PCR was run with 60 Vbeta primers and 13 Jbeta primers. Using immunoSEQ multiplex PCR, the repertoire was profiled, and TCRdb retains in-frame clones only, with some absent. The sample consists of 160,000 or so clones, 80% to 85% of them appearing once. The sequenced sample was PBMCs. The receptor was isolated from a young woman in good health and CMV-seronegative. The chain joins TRBV4-1 to TRBJ1-4; D remains ambiguous. The DNA of the CDR3 is TGCGCCAGCAGCCAAGGAGGGAATGAAAAACTGTTTTTT. Encoded protein: CASSQGGNEKLFF.